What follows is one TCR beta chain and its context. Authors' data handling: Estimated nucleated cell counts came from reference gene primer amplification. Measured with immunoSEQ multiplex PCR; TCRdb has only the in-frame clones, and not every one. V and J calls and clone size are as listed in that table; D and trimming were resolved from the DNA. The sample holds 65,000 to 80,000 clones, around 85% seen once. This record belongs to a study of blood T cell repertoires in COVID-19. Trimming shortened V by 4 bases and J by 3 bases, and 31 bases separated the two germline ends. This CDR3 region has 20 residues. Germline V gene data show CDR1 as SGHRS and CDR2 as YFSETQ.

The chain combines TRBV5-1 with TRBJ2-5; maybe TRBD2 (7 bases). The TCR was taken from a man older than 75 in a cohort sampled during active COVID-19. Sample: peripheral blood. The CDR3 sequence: CASSPTIQRGAVGGEETQYF. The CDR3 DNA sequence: TGCGCCAGCAGCCCGACTATACAACGGGGGGCCGTGGGTGGAGAAGAGACCCAGTACTTC.